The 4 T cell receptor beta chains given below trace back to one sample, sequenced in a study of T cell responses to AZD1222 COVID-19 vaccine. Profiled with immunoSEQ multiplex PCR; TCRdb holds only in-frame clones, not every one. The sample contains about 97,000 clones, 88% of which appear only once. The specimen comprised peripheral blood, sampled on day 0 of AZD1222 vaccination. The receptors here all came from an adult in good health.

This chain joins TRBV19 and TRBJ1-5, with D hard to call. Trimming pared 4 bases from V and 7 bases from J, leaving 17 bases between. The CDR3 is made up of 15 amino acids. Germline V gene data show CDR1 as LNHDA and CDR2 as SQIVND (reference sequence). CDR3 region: CASSKIEGVGQPQHF. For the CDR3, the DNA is TGTGCCAGTAGTAAGATAGAGGGAGTAGGACAGCCCCAGCATTTT.

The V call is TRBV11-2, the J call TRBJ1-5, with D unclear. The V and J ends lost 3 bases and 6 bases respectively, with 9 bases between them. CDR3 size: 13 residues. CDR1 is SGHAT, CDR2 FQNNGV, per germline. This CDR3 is CASSLETGQPQHF. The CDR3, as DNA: TGTGCCAGCAGCTTGGAAACGGGTCAGCCCCAGCATTTT.

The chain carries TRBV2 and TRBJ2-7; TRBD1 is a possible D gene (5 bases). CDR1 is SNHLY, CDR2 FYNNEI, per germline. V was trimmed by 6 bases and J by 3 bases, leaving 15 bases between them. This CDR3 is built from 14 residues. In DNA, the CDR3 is TGTGCCAGCAGCCAGACCCCGCAGGGCTACGAGCAGTACTTC. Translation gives CASSQTPQGYEQYF.

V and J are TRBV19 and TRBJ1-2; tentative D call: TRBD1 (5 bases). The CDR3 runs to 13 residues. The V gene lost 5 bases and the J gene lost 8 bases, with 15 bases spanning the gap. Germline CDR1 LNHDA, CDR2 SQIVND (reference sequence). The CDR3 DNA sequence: TGTGCCAGTAGTTTCCTCGGGGGGGACGGCTACACCTTC. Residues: CASSFLGGDGYTF.